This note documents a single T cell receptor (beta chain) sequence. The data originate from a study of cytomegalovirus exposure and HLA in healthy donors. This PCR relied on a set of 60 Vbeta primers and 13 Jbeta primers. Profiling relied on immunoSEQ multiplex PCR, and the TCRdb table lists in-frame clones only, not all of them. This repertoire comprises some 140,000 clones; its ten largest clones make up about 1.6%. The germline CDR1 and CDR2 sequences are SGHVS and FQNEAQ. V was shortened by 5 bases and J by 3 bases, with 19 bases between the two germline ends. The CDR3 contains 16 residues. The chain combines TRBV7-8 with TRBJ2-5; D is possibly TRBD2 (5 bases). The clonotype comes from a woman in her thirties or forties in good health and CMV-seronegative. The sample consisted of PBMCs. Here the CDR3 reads CASSGLLLTGKETQYF. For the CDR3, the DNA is TGTGCCAGCAGCGGGCTCCTTCTGACGGGGAAAGAGACCCAGTACTTC.